These 9 T cell receptor beta chains were all obtained from the same sample, sequenced in a study of T cell responses to AZD1222 COVID-19 vaccine. Libraries were prepared by immunoSEQ multiplex PCR; TCRdb keeps only in-frame clonotypes and omits some of them. This table has 90,000 to 150,000 clones, about 86% appearing once. The sequenced sample was peripheral blood, obtained 28 days after the second AZD1222 dose. The receptor source for this set is an adult who received the AZD1222 COVID-19 vaccine.

The chain joins TRBV7-9 to TRBJ2-7, with D perhaps TRBD2 (5 bases). The CDR3 spans 14 residues. V lost 0 bases and J 2 bases, leaving 8 bases between the germline ends. Germline V lookup: CDR1 SEHNR, CDR2 FQNEAQ (reference sequence). The CDR3 DNA follows: TGTGCCAGCAGCTTAGCCGGGGTAGCCTACGAGCAGTACTTC. It yields the protein CASSLAGVAYEQYF.

J is TRBJ1-6 and V is TRBV27; TRBD1 might be the D (5 bases). Trimming shortened V by 2 bases and J by 9 bases, and 11 bases separated the two germline ends. Germline CDR1 MNHEY, CDR2 SMNVEV (reference sequence). The CDR3 covers 14 residues. DNA of the CDR3: TGTGCCAGCAGTTTAGATTCCCAGGGTTCACCCCTCCACTTT. Protein product: CASSLDSQGSPLHF.

This clone appeared a single time. The rearrangement links TRBV11-2 to TRBJ2-3; D is unclear. With 5 bases removed from V and 4 bases from J, the gap between germline ends came to 7 bases. CDR1 and CDR2 from the germline V gene are SGHAT and FQNNGV. The CDR3 sequence is 12 residues long. CDR3 residues: CASSVGPDTQYF. The CDR3 region has the DNA TGTGCCAGCAGCGTGGGCCCAGATACGCAGTATTTT.

CDR3: CASSTAGGGNSPLHF. The CDR3 region has the DNA TGTGCCAGCAGTACCGCGGGAGGGGGGAATTCACCCCTCCACTTT. The rearrangement joins TRBV28 to TRBJ1-6, with TRBD1 as a possible D gene (6 bases). CDR1 and CDR2 from the germline V gene are MDHEN and SYDVKM. Trimming shortened V by 5 bases and J by 7 bases, and 15 bases separated the two germline ends. The CDR3 has 15 amino acids.

This sequence joins TRBV4-3 and TRBJ1-2; TRBD1 matches at 7 bases. Trimming took 1 base from V and 4 from J; bases not matched to a gene: 6. Germline V CDR1 and CDR2: LGHNA, YSLEER. The CDR3 is made up of 15 amino acids. The DNA for the CDR3 is TGCGCCAGCAGCCAAGGCGCGACAGGGAGCTATGGCTACACCTTC. Its protein is CASSQGATGSYGYTF.

The chain is built from TRBV4-3 and TRBJ1-6; D unclear. Between the trimmed V and J ends, which lost 0 bases and 8 bases, there was a span of 5 bases. The CDR3 has 13 residues. CDR1 and CDR2 (germline): LGHNA, YSLEER. CDR3 in amino acids: CASSQDRDSPLHF. CDR3 DNA sequence: TGCGCCAGCAGCCAAGATAGGGATTCACCCCTCCACTTT.

J is TRBJ2-2 and V is TRBV6-5; 8 bases agree with TRBD1. Germline CDR1 is MNHEY and CDR2 is SVGAGI. This CDR3 is 15 amino acids long. J was trimmed by 0 bases and V by 9 bases; bases with no gene match: 6. CDR3 nucleotides: TGTGCCAGTAAAGACAGGGGTCCGAACACCGGGGAGCTGTTTTTT. This translates into CASKDRGPNTGELFF.

This rearrangement joins TRBV5-1 to TRBJ1-5; a possible D gene is TRBD1 (5 bases). CDR3 length: 15 residues. In germline, CDR1 is SGHRS, CDR2 YFSETQ. With 1 base removed from V and 0 bases from J, the gap between germline ends came to 8 bases. CDR3 nucleotide sequence: TGCGCCAGCAGCTTGAATACAGGTAGCAATCAGCCCCAGCATTTT. The encoded protein is CASSLNTGSNQPQHF.

The chain carries TRBV6-5 and TRBJ1-5; unclear D gene. Between the trimmed V and J ends, which lost 6 bases and 4 bases, there was a span of 13 bases. The CDR3 runs 14 residues. Per germline, CDR1 MNHEY and CDR2 SVGAGI. The CDR3 sequence is CASRVRALNQPQHF. CDR3 DNA: TGTGCCAGCAGAGTCCGGGCCCTAAATCAGCCCCAGCATTTT.